The 3 T cell receptor beta chains given below trace back to one sample, sequenced in a study of T cell responses to AZD1222 COVID-19 vaccine. Only in-frame clones appear in the TCRdb table, and some are missing; sequencing was by immunoSEQ multiplex PCR. The table shows approximately 89,000 clones, with around nine tenths occurring only once. Here the sequenced sample was peripheral blood, taken on day 0 of AZD1222 vaccination. The receptors were sampled from an adult in good health.

V and J are TRBV7-9 and TRBJ2-1, with no clear D. Looked up from germline, CDR1 is SEHNR and CDR2 is FQNEAQ (reference sequence). The CDR3 runs 14 residues. Trimming left V 1 base short and J 4 bases short, with 8 bases between. This CDR3 reads CASSLDPGYNEQFF. DNA of the CDR3: TGTGCCAGCAGCTTAGACCCTGGTTACAATGAGCAGTTCTTC.

V usage is TRBV12-3 or TRBV12-4 and J usage is TRBJ1-1; D is perhaps TRBD1 (6 bases). V was pared by 5 bases and J by 4 bases, with 11 bases between. The CDR3 contains 13 residues. CDR3 DNA sequence: TGTGCCAGCAGTGTTACAGGGTTCACTGAAGCTTTCTTT. Translation: CASSVTGFTEAFF.

The gene calls are TRBV30 and TRBJ1-1; D not certain. From germline, CDR1 is GTSNPN and CDR2 SVGIG (reference sequence). V shed 1 base and J shed 13 bases, with 13 bases lying between them. This CDR3 has 11 residues. CDR3 bases: TGTGCCTGGAGTGCACCTGGTTGGGGTTTCTTT. Its protein is CAWSAPGWGFF. The whole variable domain, remainder taken from reference TRBV30 and TRBJ1-1, is SQTIHQWPATLVQPVGSPLSLECTVEGTSNPNLYWYRQAAGRGLQLLFYSVGIGQISSEVPQNLSASRPQDRQFILSSKKLLLSDSGFYLCAWSAPGWGFFGQGTRLTVV.